The entry below gives a single T cell receptor beta chain sequence along with its context. There is no known antigen for this receptor. Base-call qualities are not available, and no considerably larger clone is one nucleotide away. The entry originates in a study of T cell repertoires in cytomegalovirus infection (dated by TCRdb to between 2019 and 2020). With regard to the full study: Because public TCR beta signatures pointed to carriage of CMV infection together with the matching HLA type, the HLA type of each donor mattered for the analysis. Study-wide conclusions, independent of this receptor: Carriers of CMV infection plus the relevant HLA type were discriminated by the cumulative frequency of public TCR beta family members in the study cohort and in an independent roughly 350-donor cohort. The ex vivo response was dominated by HLA-C-restricted CMV-specific TCR beta clonotypes, which also provided the single most frequent clonotype in two of eight donors.

Measured from the cysteine to the phenylalanine, the CDR3 is 12 residues long. Of the read, only the CDR3 DNA is kept; its 36 bases are in frame from base 1. After removal of 8 bases from V and 12 bases from J, the junction retains 12 bases not matched to a gene. For CDR1 and CDR2, the germline V gene (reference sequence) lists SEHNR and FQNEAQ. The instrument given in TCRdb is Illumina HiSeq 1500. TCRdb handled the public reads itself, with Q25 trimming in fastp and clone calling in MiXCR, and kept productive beta chains. Here each entry gathers all rows of one CDR3 protein and keeps the most common genes and DNA. Recorded for this sample are hundreds of thousands of distinct CDR3 sequences; around 24% of them occurred a single time. 7% to 9% of the sample is held by the ten biggest clonotypes.

This clonotype was obtained from a human donor in good health (CMV status not recorded). Some clones in this sample may be carry-over from other donors' samples. Material for sequencing was CD8+ T cells from PBMCs. Recombination connected TRBV7-9 to TRBJ2-5; TRBD1 lines up with 7 middle nucleotides. The nucleotide sequence is given as TGTGCCAGCCGACCAGGGACAGCTGAGGAGTACTTC. Its protein is CASRPGTAEEYF.